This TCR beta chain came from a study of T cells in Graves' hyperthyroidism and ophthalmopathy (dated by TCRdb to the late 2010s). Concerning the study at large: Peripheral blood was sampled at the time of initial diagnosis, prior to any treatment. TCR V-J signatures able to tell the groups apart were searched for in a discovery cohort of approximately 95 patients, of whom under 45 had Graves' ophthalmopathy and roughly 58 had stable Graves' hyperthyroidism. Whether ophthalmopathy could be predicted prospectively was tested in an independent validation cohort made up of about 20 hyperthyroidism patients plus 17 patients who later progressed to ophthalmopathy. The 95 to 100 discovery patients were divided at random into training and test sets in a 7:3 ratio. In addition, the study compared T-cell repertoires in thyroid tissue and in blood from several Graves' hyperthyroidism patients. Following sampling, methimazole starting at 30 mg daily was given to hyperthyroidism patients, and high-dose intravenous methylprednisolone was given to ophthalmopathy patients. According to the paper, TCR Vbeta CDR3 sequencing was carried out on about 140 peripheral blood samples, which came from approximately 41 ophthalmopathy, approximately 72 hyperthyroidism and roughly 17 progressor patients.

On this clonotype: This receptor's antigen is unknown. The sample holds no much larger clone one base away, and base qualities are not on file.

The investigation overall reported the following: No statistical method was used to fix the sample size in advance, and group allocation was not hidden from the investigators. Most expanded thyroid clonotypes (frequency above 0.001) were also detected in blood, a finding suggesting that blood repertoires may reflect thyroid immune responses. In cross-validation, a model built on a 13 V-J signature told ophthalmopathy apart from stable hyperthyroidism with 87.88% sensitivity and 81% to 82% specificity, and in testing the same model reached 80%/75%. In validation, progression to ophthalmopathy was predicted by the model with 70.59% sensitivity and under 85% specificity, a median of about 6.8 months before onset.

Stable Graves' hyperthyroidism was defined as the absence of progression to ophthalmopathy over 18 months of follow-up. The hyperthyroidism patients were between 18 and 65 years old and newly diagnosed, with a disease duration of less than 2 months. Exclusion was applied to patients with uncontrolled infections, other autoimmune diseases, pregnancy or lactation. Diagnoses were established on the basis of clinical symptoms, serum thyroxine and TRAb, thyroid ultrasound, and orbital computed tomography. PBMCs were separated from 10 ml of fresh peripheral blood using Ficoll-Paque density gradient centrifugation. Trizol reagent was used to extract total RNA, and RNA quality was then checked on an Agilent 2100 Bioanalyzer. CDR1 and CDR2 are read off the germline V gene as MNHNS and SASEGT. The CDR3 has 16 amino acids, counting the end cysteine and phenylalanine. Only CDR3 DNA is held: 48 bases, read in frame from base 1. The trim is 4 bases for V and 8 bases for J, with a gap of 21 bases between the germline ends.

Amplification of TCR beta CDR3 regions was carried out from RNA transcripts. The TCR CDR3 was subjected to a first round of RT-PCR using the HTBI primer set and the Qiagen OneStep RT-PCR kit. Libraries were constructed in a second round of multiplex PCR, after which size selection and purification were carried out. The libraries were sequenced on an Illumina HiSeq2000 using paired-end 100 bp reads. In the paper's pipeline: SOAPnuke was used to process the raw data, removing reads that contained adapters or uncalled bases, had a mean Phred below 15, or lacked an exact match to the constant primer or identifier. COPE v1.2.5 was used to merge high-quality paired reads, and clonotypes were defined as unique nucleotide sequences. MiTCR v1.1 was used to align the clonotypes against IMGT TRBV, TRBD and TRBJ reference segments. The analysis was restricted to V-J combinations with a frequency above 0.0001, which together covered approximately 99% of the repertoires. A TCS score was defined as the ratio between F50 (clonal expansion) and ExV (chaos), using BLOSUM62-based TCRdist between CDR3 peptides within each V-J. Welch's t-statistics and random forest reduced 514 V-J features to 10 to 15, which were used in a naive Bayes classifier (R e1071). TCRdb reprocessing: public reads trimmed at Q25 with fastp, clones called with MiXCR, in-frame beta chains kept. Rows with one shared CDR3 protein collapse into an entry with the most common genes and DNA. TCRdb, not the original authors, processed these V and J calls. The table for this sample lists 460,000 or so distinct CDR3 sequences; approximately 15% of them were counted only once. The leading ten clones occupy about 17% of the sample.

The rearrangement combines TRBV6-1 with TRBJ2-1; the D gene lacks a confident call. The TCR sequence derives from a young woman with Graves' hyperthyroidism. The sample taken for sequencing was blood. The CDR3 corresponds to CASSATTGLSIDEQFF. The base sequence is TGTGCCAGCAGTGCTACTACGGGCCTGTCGATTGATGAGCAGTTCTTC.